The 20 T cell receptor beta chains presented below share a single source sample, sequenced in a study of blood T cell repertoires in COVID-19. Generated by immunoSEQ multiplex PCR, the TCRdb table keeps only in-frame clones and is missing some. The sample lists 43,000 or so clones, around 79% occurring once. Material for sequencing was peripheral blood. These receptors were obtained from a woman aged 55-70 years with acute or convalescent COVID-19.

This clone was seen only once. The DNA of the CDR3 is TGTGCCAGCAGTACCCAAGTGAGGGAGGGCTACGAGCAGTACTTC. Amino acid sequence: CASSTQVREGYEQYF. The chain combines TRBV7-8 with TRBJ2-7; 7 bases align to TRBD2. The germline V gene encodes CDR1 SGHVS and CDR2 FQNEAQ. After removal of 6 bases from V and 3 bases from J, the junction contained 11 bases not matched to a gene. The CDR3 consists of 15 residues.

The genes are TRBV3-1 (or the pseudogene TRBV3-2) and TRBJ1-5; D remains unclear. Germline values: CDR1 LGHDT, CDR2 YNNKEL (reference sequence). The length of the CDR3 is 18 residues. With 0 bases removed from V and 6 bases from J, the gap between germline ends came to 21 bases. The CDR3 loop is CASSQEQLGIGLIQPQHF. The CDR3 region has the DNA TGTGCCAGCAGCCAAGAACAACTAGGGATCGGTTTAATTCAGCCCCAGCATTTT.

The chain couples TRBV6-5 to TRBJ2-1; TRBD2 might be the D (6 bases). V was clipped by 0 bases and J by 0 bases, with 6 bases between them. The CDR3 is 15 residues long. The germline V gene encodes CDR1 MNHEY and CDR2 SVGAGI. The CDR3 loop is CASSYSGGSYNEQFF. The CDR3 nucleotides are TGTGCCAGCAGTTACTCGGGGGGCTCCTACAATGAGCAGTTCTTC.

The rearrangement links TRBV5-1 to TRBJ1-1; D unclear. This CDR3 has 15 residues. Germline CDR1 is SGHRS and CDR2 is YFSETQ. Trimming cost V 4 bases and J 1 base, with 14 bases left between them. CDR3 DNA sequence: TGCGCCAGCAGCCCCGACGGTTACAGGAACACTGAAGCTTTCTTT. It is translated as CASSPDGYRNTEAFF.

The rearrangement links TRBV24-1 to TRBJ1-2, with D possibly matching TRBD1 (5 bases). The V gene lost 5 bases and the J gene lost 0 bases, with 12 bases spanning the gap. From germline, CDR1 is KGHDR and CDR2 SFDVKD. This CDR3 region has 15 residues. For the CDR3, the DNA is TGTGCCACCAGTGGCGAAGGGGAAGCTAACTATGGCTACACCTTC. Protein product: CATSGEGEANYGYTF.

This sequence joins TRBV2 and TRBJ1-2, with 9 bases identical to TRBD1. Germline lookup yields CDR1 SNHLY and CDR2 FYNNEI. The V segment lost 7 bases and the J segment 8 bases; nucleotides outside the gene matches: 14. The CDR3 has 15 amino acids. For the CDR3, the DNA is TGTGCCAGCACCGGGACAGGGCGGGTGTGGCAAGGCTACACCTTC. It is translated as CASTGTGRVWQGYTF.

This clone was detected once. The J gene is TRBJ2-7, the V gene TRBV4-1; the D gene is possibly TRBD2 (5 bases). Trimming removed 0 bases from V and 5 bases from J, with 11 bases in between. The germline V gene has CDR1 MGHRA and CDR2 YSYEKL. The CDR3 sequence is 14 residues long. The CDR3 spells CASSQDPGSHEQYF. The CDR3 nucleotides read TGCGCCAGCAGCCAAGATCCGGGGAGCCACGAGCAGTACTTC.

J is TRBJ2-7 and V is TRBV13; D is undetermined. V lost 1 base, J lost 6 bases, and 7 bases lay in between. The CDR3 sequence is 12 residues long. Germline CDR1 is PRHDT and CDR2 is FYEKMQ (reference sequence). CDR3 DNA sequence: TGTGCCAGCAGCTTAGAAGCCGCCGAGCAGTACTTC. This gives the protein CASSLEAAEQYF.

V is TRBV2 and J is TRBJ2-7, with 8 nucleotides matching TRBD1. The CDR3 consists of 14 residues. From germline, CDR1 is SNHLY and CDR2 FYNNEI. Trimming took 8 bases from V and 2 from J; bases not matched to a gene: 8. Here the CDR3 DNA reads TGTGCCAGCGCCCCGAGGACAGGGACCTACGAGCAGTACTTC. Amino acid sequence: CASAPRTGTYEQYF.

V gene TRBV7-2 combines with J gene TRBJ2-3; 11 bases map to TRBD2. The germline V gene has CDR1 SGHTA and CDR2 FQGNSA. Trimming took 5 bases from V and 4 from J; bases not matched to a gene: 5. The CDR3 extends over 15 amino acids. The CDR3 loop is CASSTPGLAADTQYF. In DNA form, the CDR3 reads TGTGCCAGCAGCACACCGGGACTAGCGGCAGATACGCAGTATTTT.

The V and J genes are TRBV7-6 and TRBJ1-2; 8 nucleotides line up with TRBD1. The J segment lost 8 bases and the V segment lost 5 bases, leaving 4 bases of the junction unmatched. CDR1 is SGHVS, CDR2 FNYEAQ, per germline. CDR3 length: 12 residues. CDR3 sequence: CASSPDREGYTF. In DNA, the CDR3 is TGTGCCAGCAGCCCGGACAGGGAAGGCTACACCTTC.

With respect to this clone: The junction departs from germline at one end; a sequencing error may be responsible. This chain joins TRBV7-7 and TRBJ2-2; D perhaps matches TRBD2 (5 bases). Germline CDR1 reads SSHAT; CDR2 reads FNYEAQ (reference sequence). The CDR3 has 15 amino acids. Written as DNA, the CDR3 is TGTGTCAGCAGCCCTCTCCTCGCGGGTACCGGGGAGCTGTTTTTT. Its protein product is CVSSPLLAGTGELFF.

The J gene is TRBJ2-2, the V gene TRBV24-1; D is uncertain. This CDR3 contains 17 residues. Per the germline V gene, CDR1 is KGHDR and CDR2 is SFDVKD. The ends were cut back, 1 base at V and 1 base at J, with 12 bases in the middle. The CDR3 nucleotides read TGTGCCACCAGTGATTTCGAGGTCAACGAGAACACCGGGGAGCTGTTTTTT. This sequence encodes CATSDFEVNENTGELFF.

This chain joins TRBV15 and TRBJ2-3, with a possible D match to TRBD2 (6 bases). The CDR3 sequence is 16 residues long. Germline-derived CDR1 and CDR2 are LNHNV and YYDKDF (reference sequence). Trimming shortened V by 4 bases and J by 1 base, and 15 bases separated the two germline ends. The CDR3, as DNA: TGTGCCACCAGCACGGGACTGGGGGGTGGCACAGATACGCAGTATTTT. This gives the protein CATSTGLGGGTDTQYF.

The chain joins TRBV5-4 to TRBJ2-1, with 13 bases matching TRBD2. The germline CDR1 and CDR2 sequences are SGHNT and YYREEE (reference sequence). This CDR3 region has 14 residues. Trimming removed 5 bases from V and 8 bases from J; junction bases left unmatched: 4. The CDR3 reads CASRRLAGGDEQFF. DNA of the CDR3: TGTGCCAGCAGGAGACTAGCGGGGGGAGATGAGCAGTTCTTC. The whole variable domain, filled in from reference TRBV5-4 and TRBJ2-1, reads ETGVTQSPTHLIKTRGQQVTLRCSSQSGHNTVSWYQQALGQGPQFIFQYYREEENGRGNFPPRFSGLQFPNYSSELNVNALELDDSALYLCASRRLAGGDEQFFGPGTRLTVL.

This clone was counted many times. This chain joins TRBV7-2 and TRBJ2-7, with 7 bases aligning to TRBD1. Germline loops: CDR1 SGHTA, CDR2 FQGNSA. The CDR3 length is 15 residues. V shed 3 bases, J shed 7 bases, and the junction held 12 bases outside the gene matches. The CDR3 sequence is CASSFSESGGKEQYF. CDR3 DNA: TGTGCCAGCAGCTTTTCAGAGTCAGGGGGTAAGGAGCAGTACTTC.

The chain uses TRBV6-2 or TRBV6-3 and TRBJ1-2; TRBD1 might be the D (6 bases). V was clipped by 3 bases and J by 7 bases, with 9 bases between them. This CDR3 is built from 12 residues. CDR1 is MNHEY, CDR2 SVGEGT, per germline. The CDR3 sequence: CASSYSTGGYTF. DNA for the CDR3: TGTGCCAGCAGTTATTCGACAGGTGGCTACACCTTC.

This clone was found a few times. The rearrangement links TRBV10-1 to TRBJ2-7, with TRBD2 matching 7 bases. Losses at the gene ends were 4 bases for V and 0 bases for J; bases not matched to a gene: 6. This CDR3 spans 15 amino acids. Per germline, CDR1 WNHNN and CDR2 SYGVQD (reference sequence). The chain's CDR3 is CASSVVSGYSYEQYF. CDR3 bases: TGCGCCAGCAGTGTTGTTAGCGGGTACTCCTACGAGCAGTACTTC.

The chain links TRBV6-1 to TRBJ1-1; maybe TRBD1 (5 bases). There are 12 residues in the CDR3. V was cut by 2 bases and J by 7 bases, with 8 bases left in between. Looked up from germline, CDR1 is MNHNS and CDR2 is SASEGT. This chain's CDR3 is CASSEQGSEAFF. The DNA for the CDR3 is TGTGCCAGCAGTGAACAGGGTAGTGAAGCTTTCTTT.

The chain recombines TRBV7-2 with TRBJ1-5; D is perhaps TRBD1 (5 bases). Germline CDR1 reads SGHTA; CDR2 reads FQGNSA. V was clipped by 3 bases and J by 9 bases, with 18 bases between them. The CDR3 is 15 amino acids. The CDR3 here is CASSLVGTSERPQHF. The CDR3 DNA reads as TGTGCCAGCAGCTTGGTAGGGACTTCGGAACGGCCCCAGCATTTT.